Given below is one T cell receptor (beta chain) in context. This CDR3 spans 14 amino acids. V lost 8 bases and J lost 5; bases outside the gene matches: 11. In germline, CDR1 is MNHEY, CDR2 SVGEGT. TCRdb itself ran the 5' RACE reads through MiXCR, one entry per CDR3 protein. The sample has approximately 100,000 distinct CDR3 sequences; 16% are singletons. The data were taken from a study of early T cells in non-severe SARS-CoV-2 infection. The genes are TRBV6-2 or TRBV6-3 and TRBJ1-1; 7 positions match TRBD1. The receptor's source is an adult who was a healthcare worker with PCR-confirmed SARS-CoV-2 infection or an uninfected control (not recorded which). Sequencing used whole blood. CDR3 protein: CASHERGHRTEAFF. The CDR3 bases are TGTGCCAGCCACGAAAGGGGGCACAGGACTGAAGCTTTCTTT.